Following are 25 T cell receptor beta chains from one sample sequenced in a study of T cell clones after liver transplantation. The data were produced by immunoSEQ multiplex PCR, yet TCRdb's version contains in-frame clones alone and is incomplete. The sample consists of roughly 70,000 clones, roughly 90% of them appearing once. The material sequenced was CD4+ T cells from blood, taken before liver transplant. The receptors derive from a human donor who received a liver transplant.

The chain carries TRBV6-1 and TRBJ1-1; D unclear. CDR3 length: 11 amino acids. The V end was cut by 9 bases, the J end by 7 bases, with 12 bases between. Per germline, CDR1 MNHNS and CDR2 SASEGT. The CDR3 spells CASTILLEAFF. The CDR3, as DNA: TGTGCCAGTACGATACTCCTTGAAGCTTTCTTT.

A single count supports this clone. V usage is TRBV29-1 and J usage is TRBJ2-3; tentatively, D is TRBD1 or TRBD2 (5 bases each). The CDR3 is 15 residues long. Deletions cut 1 base from V and 0 bases from J, with 11 bases between. Germline V gives CDR1 SQVTM, CDR2 ANQGSEA. The CDR3 region is CSVEGGASSTDTQYF. The DNA of the CDR3 is TGCAGCGTTGAAGGAGGGGCCTCTAGCACAGATACGCAGTATTTT.

This rearrangement joins TRBV19 to TRBJ2-4; D is perhaps TRBD2 (5 bases). Germline loops: CDR1 LNHDA, CDR2 SQIVND (reference sequence). There are 15 residues in the CDR3. Trimming cost V 5 bases and J 3 bases, with 14 bases left between them. The CDR3 spells CASSSRVRGKNIQYF. DNA of the CDR3: TGTGCCAGTAGTTCGAGGGTTCGGGGCAAAAACATTCAGTACTTC.

This clone was counted only a few times. The chain recombines TRBV19 with TRBJ1-4, with no clear D. The V end lost 7 bases, the J end lost 7 bases, and 13 bases lay between the germline ends. This CDR3 region has 13 residues. CDR1 and CDR2 (germline): LNHDA, SQIVND (reference sequence). The CDR3 sequence is CASNLGSGEKLFF. CDR3 nucleotides: TGTGCCAGTAATCTTGGGTCCGGTGAAAAACTGTTTTTT.

The V call is TRBV19, the J call TRBJ2-5, with 14 bases matching TRBD2. The V and J ends lost 4 bases and 5 bases, in that order; junction bases with no gene match: 6. The length of the CDR3 is 16 residues. Per the germline V gene, CDR1 is LNHDA and CDR2 is SQIVND (reference sequence). The CDR3, as DNA: TGTGCCAGTAGTACCCGACTAGCGGGAGGGCCTGAGACCCAGTACTTC. It translates to CASSTRLAGGPETQYF.

The V call is TRBV28, the J call TRBJ1-1; D not certain. The CDR3 runs to 13 residues. With 2 bases removed from V and 1 base from J, the gap between germline ends came to 5 bases. Germline-derived CDR1 and CDR2 are MDHEN and SYDVKM. The CDR3 protein is CASSLIGNTEAFF. In DNA, the CDR3 is TGTGCCAGCAGTTTAATTGGGAACACTGAAGCTTTCTTT. The entire variable domain, with the rest obtained from reference TRBV28 and TRBJ1-1, is as follows: DVKVTQSSRYLVKRTGEKVFLECVQDMDHENMFWYRQDPGLGLRLIYFSYDVKMKEKGDIPEGYSVSREKKERFSLILESASTNQTSMYLCASSLIGNTEAFFGQGTRLTVV.

V gene TRBV28 combines with J gene TRBJ2-3; 12 bases align to TRBD2. CDR1 is MDHEN and CDR2 is SYDVKM in the germline V gene. The V gene end was trimmed by 5 bases and the J gene end by 0 bases; junction bases not matched to a gene: 6. This CDR3 has 17 residues. The DNA of the CDR3 is TGTGCCAGCAGTCCACAAGGACTAGCGGGAAGCACAGATACGCAGTATTTT. This gives the protein CASSPQGLAGSTDTQYF.

This clone occurred once. This chain joins TRBV27 and TRBJ2-7; D may correspond to TRBD1 or TRBD2 (6 bases each). V lost 2 bases to trimming and J lost 7 bases, with 18 bases between them. Germline V gene sequence: CDR1 MNHEY, CDR2 SMNVEV (reference sequence). The CDR3 spans 15 residues. CDR3 loop: CASSLPNRRGAEQYF. CDR3 nucleotides: TGTGCCAGCAGTTTACCTAATCGAAGGGGGGCAGAGCAGTACTTC.

The chain joins TRBV5-1 to TRBJ2-2, with no clear D. The germline gives CDR1 SGHRS, CDR2 YFSETQ. The CDR3 runs to 16 residues. Trimming left V 5 bases short and J 0 bases short, with 14 bases between. CDR3 DNA sequence: TGCGCCAGCAGAGTGTATCGTCCCGCGAACACCGGGGAGCTGTTTTTT. Its translation is CASRVYRPANTGELFF.

The V gene is TRBV19, the J gene TRBJ2-5, with 8 bases aligning to TRBD1. Germline values: CDR1 LNHDA, CDR2 SQIVND (reference sequence). The junction had 10 bases not matched to a gene; V was cut back by 3 bases and J by 4 bases. The length of the CDR3 is 16 residues. The chain's CDR3 is CASSIRPDRVRETQYF. The CDR3 DNA follows: TGTGCCAGTAGTATTCGGCCGGACAGGGTAAGAGAGACCCAGTACTTC. Variable domain in full (rest from reference TRBV19 and TRBJ2-5): DGGITQSPKYLFRKEGQNVTLSCEQNLNHDAMYWYRQDPGQGLRLIYYSQIVNDFQKGDIAEGYSVSREKKESFPLTVTSAQKNPTAFYLCASSIRPDRVRETQYFGPGTRLLVL.

The chain combines TRBV19 with TRBJ1-2; D perhaps matches TRBD1 (6 bases). With 1 base removed from V and 6 bases from J, the gap between germline ends came to 15 bases. From germline, CDR1 is LNHDA and CDR2 SQIVND (reference sequence). The CDR3 extends over 15 amino acids. Here the CDR3 DNA reads TGTGCCAGTAGTATAGTCCCAGGGGCCCGGGATGGCTACACCTTC. This translates into CASSIVPGARDGYTF.

V usage is TRBV6-1 and J usage is TRBJ1-2; D is unclear. The length of the CDR3 is 12 residues. Trimming removed 4 bases at V and 1 base at J, with 4 bases between. Germline V lookup: CDR1 MNHNS, CDR2 SASEGT. The chain's CDR3 is CASSAFNYGYTF. CDR3 in DNA: TGTGCCAGCAGTGCCTTTAACTATGGCTACACCTTC.

This chain connects TRBV6-6 to TRBJ2-1; no clear D. From germline, CDR1 is MNHNY and CDR2 SVGAGI (reference sequence). CDR3 length equals 12 residues. V gave up 5 bases and J gave up 1 base, with 3 bases separating them. The CDR3 sequence is CASSPSYNEQFF. CDR3 coding DNA: TGTGCCAGCAGTCCTTCCTACAATGAGCAGTTCTTC.

The chain links TRBV2 to TRBJ2-2, with 7 bases fitting TRBD1. The germline V gene has CDR1 SNHLY and CDR2 FYNNEI. The V and J ends lost 2 bases and 3 bases, in that order; junction bases with no gene match: 3. The CDR3 covers 15 residues. The CDR3 is CASSERGLDTGELFF. The CDR3 DNA sequence: TGTGCCAGCAGTGAAAGGGGGCTCGACACCGGGGAGCTGTTTTTT.

This sequence joins TRBV6-1 and TRBJ1-4, with D possibly being TRBD1 (6 bases). The CDR3 is made up of 12 amino acids. Germline V gene sequence: CDR1 MNHNS, CDR2 SASEGT. V lost 6 bases to trimming and J lost 7 bases, with 9 bases between them. The CDR3 spells CASRQGGEKLFF. The CDR3, as DNA: TGTGCCAGCAGACAGGGCGGTGAAAAACTGTTTTTT.

The chain links TRBV5-8 to TRBJ2-5; TRBD1 is a possible D gene (6 bases). The CDR3 is made up of 13 amino acids. Trimming cost V 7 bases and J 1 base, with 11 bases left between them. The germline gives CDR1 SGHTS, CDR2 YDEGEE. In DNA form, the CDR3 reads TGTGCCAGCTGTGGACAGATCCAAGAGACCCAGTACTTC. Translating gives CASCGQIQETQYF.

The chain uses TRBV19 and TRBJ2-3; D possibly corresponds to TRBD2 (6 bases). V lost 5 bases and J lost 9, with 9 bases in between. CDR3 length equals 11 residues. The germline V gene has CDR1 LNHDA and CDR2 SQIVND (reference sequence). The CDR3 region has the DNA TGTGCCAGTAGTCGGAGGGAAACGCAGTATTTT. Protein sequence: CASSRRETQYF.

This chain joins TRBV7-2 and TRBJ2-7, with D tentatively TRBD1 (5 bases). The V gene lost 5 bases and the J gene lost 2 bases, with 10 bases spanning the gap. The CDR3 spans 13 residues. Germline assignment: CDR1 SGHTA and CDR2 FQGNSA. DNA of the CDR3: TGTGCCAGCAGCCCATCAGGGCCCTACGAGCAGTACTTC. Protein: CASSPSGPYEQYF.

This chain links TRBV5-1 with TRBJ2-7, with 7 bases lining up with TRBD2. The tail of the sequence fits TRBJ2-5 better, so the J call may be wrong. The CDR3 runs 15 residues. Looked up from germline, CDR1 is SGHRS and CDR2 is YFSETQ. CDR3 bases: TGCGCCAGCAGCTTGGTAGAGACGGGAGGCGAGACCCAGTACTTC. This codes for CASSLVETGGETQYF.

This clone was recorded only once. The chain is built from TRBV28 and TRBJ1-2, with D possibly matching TRBD1 (5 bases). Per the germline V gene, CDR1 is MDHEN and CDR2 is SYDVKM. The V end lost 6 bases, the J end lost 5 bases, and 13 bases lay between the germline ends. The CDR3 is made up of 13 amino acids. CDR3 sequence (DNA): TGTGCCAGCAGATCCTCCGGGACGTATGGCTACACCTTC. It is translated as CASRSSGTYGYTF.

The chain carries TRBV19 and TRBJ2-2; perhaps TRBD2 as D (6 bases). The CDR3 length is 15 residues. Per germline, CDR1 LNHDA and CDR2 SQIVND (reference sequence). V lost 5 bases, J lost 4 bases, and 14 bases lay in between. CDR3 amino acids: CASSQVAATTGELFF. As DNA, the CDR3 is TGTGCCAGTAGTCAGGTAGCGGCAACCACCGGGGAGCTGTTTTTT.

The chain combines TRBV19 with TRBJ2-7; D assignment may be TRBD1 or TRBD2 (6 bases each). Germline values: CDR1 LNHDA, CDR2 SQIVND (reference sequence). This CDR3 has 17 amino acids. Trimming stripped 10 bases from V and 0 bases from J, with 25 bases between. Here the CDR3 DNA reads TGTGCCACGTCCGTGAGGGGGGACGCCCAGTCCTCCTACGAGCAGTACTTC. This codes for CATSVRGDAQSSYEQYF.

The rearrangement links TRBV15 to TRBJ2-1; D gene ambiguous. CDR1 is LNHNV and CDR2 is YYDKDF in the germline V gene (reference sequence). Trimming removed 8 bases at V and 12 bases at J, with 17 bases between. There are 12 residues in the CDR3. In DNA, the CDR3 is TGTGCCACCGGCCCGGACGGCCGCGGGCAGTTCTTC. Residues: CATGPDGRGQFF.

The chain carries TRBV7-8 and TRBJ2-3; possible D gene TRBD2, 6 bases. CDR1 and CDR2 (germline): SGHVS, FQNEAQ. The CDR3 covers 13 residues. The V and J ends lost 5 bases and 6 bases respectively, with 12 bases between them. The CDR3 DNA follows: TGTGCCAGCAGCGTCGACCGGGGGGATACGCAGTATTTT. This sequence encodes CASSVDRGDTQYF.

This clone has a handful of counts. The chain couples TRBV5-1 to TRBJ2-5; no clear D gene. The CDR3 loop spans 12 amino acids. V was clipped by 7 bases and J by 5 bases, with 12 bases between them. Germline CDR1 and CDR2: SGHRS and YFSETQ. The CDR3 here is CASGIGSETQYF. Here the CDR3 DNA reads TGCGCCAGCGGTATCGGTTCGGAGACCCAGTACTTC.